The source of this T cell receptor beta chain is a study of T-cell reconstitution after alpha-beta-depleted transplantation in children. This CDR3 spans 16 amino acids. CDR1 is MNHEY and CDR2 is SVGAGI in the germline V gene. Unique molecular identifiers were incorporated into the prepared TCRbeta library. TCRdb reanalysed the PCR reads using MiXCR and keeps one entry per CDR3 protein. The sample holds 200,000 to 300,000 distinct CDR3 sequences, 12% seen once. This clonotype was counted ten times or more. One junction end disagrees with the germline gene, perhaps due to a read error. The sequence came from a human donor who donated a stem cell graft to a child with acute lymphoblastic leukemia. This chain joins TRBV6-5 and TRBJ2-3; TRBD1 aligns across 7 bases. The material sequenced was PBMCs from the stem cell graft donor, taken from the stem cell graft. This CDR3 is CASSDSDRWRTDTQYF. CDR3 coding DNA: TGTGCCAGCAGTGACTCGGACAGGTGGCGCACAGATACGCAGTATTTT.